One sample yielded the 16 T cell receptor beta chains listed below, sequenced in a study of blood T cell repertoires in COVID-19. This table comes from immunoSEQ multiplex PCR, and its TCRdb copy is limited to in-frame clones, with some not included. This table holds about 240,000 clones, about four fifths found once. Sequenced input: PBMCs or T cells enriched from blood (not recorded which). Receptors originate from a woman between 35 and 50 years old who had been exposed to COVID-19.

This clone showed up just once. J is TRBJ1-3 and V is TRBV28; D unresolved. Germline values: CDR1 MDHEN, CDR2 SYDVKM. The CDR3 runs to 14 residues. V lost 4 bases and J 1 base, leaving 8 bases between the germline ends. CDR3 bases: TGTGCCAGCAGTTCTCCCGGTTCTGGAAACACCATATATTTT. Its protein product is CASSSPGSGNTIYF.

The rearrangement uses TRBV3-1 (or the pseudogene TRBV3-2) and TRBJ2-1; 8 bases map to TRBD2. With V trimmed by 0 bases and J by 7 bases, 5 bases remained unmatched. CDR3 size: 15 residues. CDR1 LGHDT and CDR2 YNNKEL come from the germline V gene (reference sequence). The CDR3 protein is CASSQDGGAWNEQFF. The DNA for the CDR3 is TGTGCCAGCAGCCAAGACGGGGGGGCTTGGAATGAGCAGTTCTTC.

The rearrangement uses TRBV28 and TRBJ1-5; D possibly corresponds to TRBD1 (6 bases). Germline V gene data show CDR1 as MDHEN and CDR2 as SYDVKM. This CDR3 spans 15 amino acids. V lost 5 bases, J lost 6 bases, and 17 bases lay in between. The CDR3 here is CASSPHAGASQPQHF. The CDR3 nucleotides read TGTGCCAGCAGTCCCCACGCAGGGGCAAGTCAGCCCCAGCATTTT.

The gene calls are TRBV5-4 and TRBJ2-1; the match to TRBD2 covers 12 bases. V shed 4 bases and J 1 base; nucleotides not matched to a gene: 3. Per germline, CDR1 SGHNT and CDR2 YYREEE (reference sequence). This CDR3 region has 16 residues. For the CDR3, the DNA is TGTGCCAGCAGCGCTAGCGGGGGGGGGTCCTACAATGAGCAGTTCTTC. It encodes CASSASGGGSYNEQFF.

The CDR3 DNA reads TGTGCCAGTATGAGAAGCGGGGGGCGCCAAGAGACCCAGTACTTC. Translation gives CASMRSGGRQETQYF. The genes are TRBV19 and TRBJ2-5; TRBD2 matches at 9 bases. The CDR3 totals 15 residues. Losses at the gene ends were 7 bases for V and 1 base for J; bases not matched to a gene: 7. From germline, CDR1 is LNHDA and CDR2 SQIVND (reference sequence).

This clone has a single count. V and J are TRBV27 and TRBJ2-7; TRBD2 matches at 7 bases. The CDR3 totals 14 residues. Trimming cost V 0 bases and J 7 bases; bases outside gene matches: 6. CDR1 MNHEY and CDR2 SMNVEV come from the germline V gene (reference sequence). The DNA of the CDR3 is TGTGCCAGCAGTTTATCGTGGGAGGGGAGGGAGCAGTACTTC. Translation: CASSLSWEGREQYF.

This clone has a handful of counts. The chain couples TRBV6-1 to TRBJ2-3, with TRBD2 identical over 8 bases. Per germline, CDR1 MNHNS and CDR2 SASEGT. J gave up 2 bases and V 2 bases, and 6 bases lay outside the gene matches. CDR3 length: 16 amino acids. The CDR3 sequence is CASSEWVAGNTDTQYF. In DNA form, the CDR3 reads TGTGCCAGCAGTGAATGGGTAGCGGGAAACACAGATACGCAGTATTTT.

The J gene is TRBJ2-1, the V gene TRBV7-8, with D perhaps matching TRBD2 (6 bases). This CDR3 contains 15 residues. Germline values: CDR1 SGHVS, CDR2 FQNEAQ. V shed 9 bases and J shed 0 bases, with 15 bases lying between them. The CDR3 loop is CASVPAGLSYNEQFF. DNA for the CDR3: TGTGCCAGTGTACCTGCGGGGCTCTCCTACAATGAGCAGTTCTTC.

As to this clone: Other nucleotide sequences from this sample produce the same CDR3. The V and J genes are TRBV5-1 and TRBJ1-5; D is unresolved. This CDR3 is 14 amino acids long. CDR1 is SGHRS and CDR2 is YFSETQ in the germline V gene. Deletions cut 0 bases from V and 1 base from J, with 5 bases between. The CDR3 sequence: CASSLGESNQPQHF. CDR3 nucleotide sequence: TGCGCCAGCAGCTTGGGTGAGAGCAATCAGCCCCAGCATTTT.

The CDR3 sequence: CASTIPGSLRGYTF. As DNA, the CDR3 is TGTGCCAGCACTATCCCGGGTTCTTTACGGGGCTACACCTTC. This rearrangement joins TRBV6-5 to TRBJ1-2; D ambiguous. This CDR3 comprises 14 residues. V lost 7 bases, J lost 8 bases, and 20 bases lay in between. Germline CDR1 is MNHEY and CDR2 is SVGAGI.

This clone was seen a handful of times. CDR3 nucleotides: TGCGCCAGCAGCGTGGGACAGGGGGCGCGGGGCTACACCTTC. Protein product: CASSVGQGARGYTF. The V and J genes are TRBV5-1 and TRBJ1-2; 12 bases agree with TRBD1. Germline V gene sequence: CDR1 SGHRS, CDR2 YFSETQ. J lost 8 bases, V lost 4 bases, and 6 bases had no gene match. The CDR3 has 14 residues. Full variable domain (missing parts from reference TRBV5-1 and TRBJ1-2): KAGVTQTPRYLIKTRGQQVTLSCSPISGHRSVSWYQQTPGQGLQFLFEYFSETQRNKGNFPGRFSGRQFSNSRSEMNVSTLELGDSALYLCASSVGQGARGYTFGSGTRLTVV.

V usage is TRBV6-5 and J usage is TRBJ1-2, with unresolved D. Trimming removed 2 bases at V and 14 bases at J, with 15 bases between. The CDR3 contains 12 residues. From germline, CDR1 is MNHEY and CDR2 SVGAGI. The CDR3 coding sequence is TGTGCCAGCAGTTACGGACCGGGAGCTCAAACCTTC. Residues: CASSYGPGAQTF.

The chain combines TRBV7-8 with TRBJ2-1; TRBD1 matches at 8 bases. The CDR3 has 15 amino acids. The germline V gene has CDR1 SGHVS and CDR2 FQNEAQ. After removal of 4 bases from V and 8 bases from J, the junction contained 10 bases not matched to a gene. The CDR3 here is CASSSRRTGHDEQFF. CDR3 in DNA: TGTGCCAGCAGCTCGCGCCGGACAGGGCATGATGAGCAGTTCTTC.

In its sample, this clone was seen once. The rearrangement joins TRBV27 to TRBJ1-2; weak D call: TRBD1 (5 bases). The CDR3 has 12 amino acids. Germline V gene data show CDR1 as MNHEY and CDR2 as SMNVEV (reference sequence). The ends were cut back, 6 bases at V and 3 bases at J, with 8 bases in the middle. The CDR3 region is CASRDSYYGYTF. The CDR3 region has the DNA TGTGCCAGCAGAGACAGTTACTATGGCTACACCTTC.

This clone was counted a few times. The CDR3 DNA reads TGTGCCAGCAGTCCAACAGGGGGCGCCGGAAGCTACACCTTC. It encodes CASSPTGGAGSYTF. This sequence joins TRBV6-4 and TRBJ1-2; TRBD1 aligns across 9 bases. The germline gives CDR1 MRHNA, CDR2 SNTAGT. This CDR3 comprises 14 residues. Trimming took 5 bases from V and 9 from J; bases not matched to a gene: 10.

The V and J genes are TRBV5-1 and TRBJ1-3; D not certain. V was clipped by 4 bases and J by 2 bases, with 7 bases between them. The CDR3 extends over 13 amino acids. The germline gives CDR1 SGHRS, CDR2 YFSETQ. Here the CDR3 reads CASSVGTGNTIYF. DNA for the CDR3: TGCGCCAGCAGCGTCGGTACTGGAAACACCATATATTTT.